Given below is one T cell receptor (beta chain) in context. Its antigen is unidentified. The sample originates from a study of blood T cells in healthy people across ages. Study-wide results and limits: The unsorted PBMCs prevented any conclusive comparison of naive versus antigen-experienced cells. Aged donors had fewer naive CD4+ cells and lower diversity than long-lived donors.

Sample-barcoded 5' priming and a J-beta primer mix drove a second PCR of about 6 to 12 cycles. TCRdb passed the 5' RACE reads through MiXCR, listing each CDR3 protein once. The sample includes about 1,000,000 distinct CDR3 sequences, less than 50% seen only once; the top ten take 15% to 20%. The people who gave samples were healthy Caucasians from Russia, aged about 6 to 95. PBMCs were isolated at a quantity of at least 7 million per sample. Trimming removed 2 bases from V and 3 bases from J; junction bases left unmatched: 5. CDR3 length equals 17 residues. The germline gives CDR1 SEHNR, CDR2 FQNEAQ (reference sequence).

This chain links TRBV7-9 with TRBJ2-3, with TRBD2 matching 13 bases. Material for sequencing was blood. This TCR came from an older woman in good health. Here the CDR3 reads CASSLRGLAGMTDTQYF. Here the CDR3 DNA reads TGTGCCAGCAGCTTAAGGGGACTAGCGGGAATGACAGATACGCAGTATTTT. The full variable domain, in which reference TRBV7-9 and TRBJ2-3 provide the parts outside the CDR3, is DTGVSQNPRHKITKRGQNVTFRCDPISEHNRLYWYRQTLGQGPEFLTYFQNEAQLEKSRLLSDRFSAERPKGSFSTLEIQRTEQGDSAMYLCASSLRGLAGMTDTQYFGPGTRLTVL.